The 5 T cell receptor beta chains given below trace back to one sample, sequenced in a study of shared clonotypes between healthy human individuals. The method was immunoSEQ multiplex PCR; TCRdb's version includes in-frame clones alone and lacks a portion of them. The sample records 2 million to 2.5 million clones, approximately 95% being singletons. Specimen: naive CD4+ T cells sorted from blood. Subset here: CD45RA+ positively selected. The receptors here all came from a man younger than 35 in good health.

This clone was seen a handful of times. The rearrangement joins TRBV10-1 to TRBJ2-3; D remains unclear. The CDR3 has 13 residues. Trimming cost V 3 bases and J 3 bases, with 7 bases left between them. The germline V gene has CDR1 WNHNN and CDR2 SYGVQD (reference sequence). The CDR3 reads CASSDQPTDTQYF. The CDR3 nucleotides read TGCGCCAGCAGTGACCAACCAACAGATACGCAGTATTTT.

The chain couples TRBV5-4 to TRBJ2-7, with 9 bases identical to TRBD2. Germline assignment: CDR1 SGHNT and CDR2 YYREEE (reference sequence). The junction had 6 bases not matched to a gene; V was cut back by 0 bases and J by 2 bases. The CDR3 sequence is 16 residues long. The CDR3 region has the DNA TGTGCCAGCAGCTTGGCTGGTAGCGGGGGCCCCTACGAGCAGTACTTC. Translation: CASSLAGSGGPYEQYF.

The chain links TRBV7-8 to TRBJ2-3; 8 bases fit TRBD2. The CDR3 runs 13 residues. Per the germline V gene, CDR1 is SGHVS and CDR2 is FQNEAQ. J gave up 5 bases and V 6 bases, and 4 bases lay outside the gene matches. The CDR3 region is CASRRRGVDTQYF. The CDR3 nucleotides read TGTGCCAGCAGGCGGCGGGGGGTAGATACGCAGTATTTT.

The gene calls are TRBV10-3 and TRBJ1-1; a weak D match, TRBD1 (6 bases). V was pared by 10 bases and J by 0 bases, with 12 bases between. This CDR3 contains 13 residues. The germline V gene has CDR1 ENHRY and CDR2 SYGVKD. The CDR3 is CATTGQVNTEAFF. For the CDR3, the DNA is TGTGCCACCACAGGGCAAGTGAACACTGAAGCTTTCTTT.

This rearrangement joins TRBV19 to TRBJ1-5; D possibly corresponds to TRBD1 (6 bases). The CDR3 length is 14 residues. The ends were cut back, 5 bases at V and 4 bases at J, with 12 bases in the middle. Germline assignment: CDR1 LNHDA and CDR2 SQIVND (reference sequence). CDR3 sequence (DNA): TGTGCCAGTAGTTTCGGACAGCTGAATCAGCCCCAGCATTTT. Its protein is CASSFGQLNQPQHF.